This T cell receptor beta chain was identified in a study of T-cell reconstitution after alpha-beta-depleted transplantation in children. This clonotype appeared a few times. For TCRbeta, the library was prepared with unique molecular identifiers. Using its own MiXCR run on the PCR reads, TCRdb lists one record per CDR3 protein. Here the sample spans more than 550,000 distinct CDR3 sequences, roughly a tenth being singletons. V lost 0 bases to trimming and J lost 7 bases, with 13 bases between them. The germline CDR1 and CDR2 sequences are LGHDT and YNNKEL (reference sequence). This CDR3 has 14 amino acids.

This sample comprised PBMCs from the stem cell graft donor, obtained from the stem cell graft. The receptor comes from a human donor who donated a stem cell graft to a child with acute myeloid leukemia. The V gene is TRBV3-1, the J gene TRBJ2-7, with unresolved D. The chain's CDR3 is CASSQDGAMGEQYF. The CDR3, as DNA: TGTGCCAGCAGCCAAGATGGCGCGATGGGAGAGCAGTACTTC.